This TCR beta chain was sequenced in a study of blood T cell repertoires in COVID-19 (dated by TCRdb to 2020 to 2022). At the level of the whole study: Collaborator samples came from the United States, Italy and Spain and covered acute and convalescent phases of COVID-19. The material from the prospective study consisted of cDNA or gDNA derived from T cells, B-cell-depleted T cells, or PBMCs. Deeply sampled blood TCRbeta repertoires from subjects exposed to, actively infected with, or recovered from COVID-19 were included in the dataset. A freely available public database, intended as a resource for researchers studying the immune response to SARS-CoV-2, is where the repertoires were released. Samples came from the ongoing ImmuneRACE study (first 160 participants) plus 1,254 subjects from 6 global collaborators. A de-identified subject ID, COVID-19 status, age in years and sex were almost always included in the sample metadata. Where HLA class I and class II types were available, the types were taken from metadata supplied by the sample provider, not from assay-based typing.

General study outcomes and caveats: Clinical and demographic metadata were provided uncurated, with the amount varying by source and participant.

Details on this clone: No antigen is known for it. Base qualities are not recorded, but no much larger clone differs from it by a single base.

TCRbeta CDR3 regions were amplified from genomic DNA by means of the immunoSEQ Assay, a bias-controlled multiplex PCR. Per the original workflow: Within the assay, amplification of reference gene primers was used to estimate how many nucleated cells each sample contained. To quantify the absolute abundance of each unique TCRbeta CDR3 rearrangement, sequence reads were collapsed and filtered. For each sample, productive Simpson clonality was calculated as the square root of Simpson's diversity index over productive rearrangements. What TCRdb holds here is the immuneACCESS table cut down to in-frame rearrangements. Part of the clones is not present; checked against another copy, under half of the missing clones reflect an unresolved V gene, and the others are unexplained. The V and J calls and the clone size are those of that table, but D and trimming were determined from the DNA. The sample contains roughly 300,000 clones, approximately 84% of them found a single time. The ten largest clones take up almost 1.5% of the sample.

At one collaborating source in Seattle, patients were enrolled during active infection and were followed longitudinally through the course of disease. The collaborating institutions used their own protocols to collect whole blood in K2EDTA tubes. For TCRbeta analysis, collaborators shipped samples as frozen whole blood, isolated PBMCs, or DNA extracted from either of those sample types. The CDR3 holds 14 amino acids from the cysteine to the phenylalanine. Only CDR3 DNA is held: 42 bases, read in frame from base 1. After removal of 5 bases from V and 3 bases from J, the junction retains 4 bases not matched to a gene. The germline V gene encodes CDR1 SGHTA and CDR2 FQGNSA.

Source material: peripheral blood. The chain uses TRBV7-2 and TRBJ1-5, and 7 junction bases match TRBD1. The source of this sequence is a human donor with COVID-19, enrolled during active disease. The donor label of this sample is uncertain. At the DNA level, the sequence is TGTGCCAGCAGCCAACAGGGGTCCAATCAGCCCCAGCATTTT. The translation is CASSQQGSNQPQHF.